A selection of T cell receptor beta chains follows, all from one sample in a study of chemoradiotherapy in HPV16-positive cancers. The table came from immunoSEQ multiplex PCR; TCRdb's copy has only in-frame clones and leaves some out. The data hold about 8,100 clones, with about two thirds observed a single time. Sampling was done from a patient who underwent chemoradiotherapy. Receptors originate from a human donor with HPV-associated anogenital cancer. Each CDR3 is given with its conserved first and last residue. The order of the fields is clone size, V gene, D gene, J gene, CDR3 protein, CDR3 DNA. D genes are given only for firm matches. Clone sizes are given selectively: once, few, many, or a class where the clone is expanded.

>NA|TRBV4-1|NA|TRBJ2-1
CASSHALGTAAGEQFF
TGCGCCAGCAGCCACGCCCTGGGGACAGCAGCGGGTGAGCAGTTCTTC
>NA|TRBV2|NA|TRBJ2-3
CASRTETGGVADTQYF
TGTGCCAGCAGGACCGAGACAGGCGGAGTAGCAGATACGCAGTATTTT
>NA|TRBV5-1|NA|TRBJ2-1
CASSPLGSSIGEQFF
TGCGCCAGCAGTCCTCTTGGGAGTAGTATTGGTGAGCAGTTCTTC
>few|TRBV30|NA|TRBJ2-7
CAWSVKDEQYF
TGTGCCTGGAGTGTAAAGGACGAGCAGTACTTC
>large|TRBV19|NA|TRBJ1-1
CASSITGMNTEAFF
TGTGCCAGTAGTATAACAGGGATGAACACTGAAGCTTTCTTT
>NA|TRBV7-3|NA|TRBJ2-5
CASSLSGVEETQYF
TGTGCCAGCAGCTTATCAGGGGTAGAAGAGACCCAGTACTTC
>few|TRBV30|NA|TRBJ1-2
CAWSVPEGINYGYTF
TGTGCCTGGAGTGTACCTGAGGGGATCAACTATGGCTACACCTTC
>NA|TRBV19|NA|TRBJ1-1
CASTGKNTEAFF
TGTGCCAGTACGGGCAAGAACACTGAAGCTTTCTTT
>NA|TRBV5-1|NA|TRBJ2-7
CASSLGRTSSEQYF
TGCGCCAGCAGCTTAGGCAGGACCTCCTCCGAGCAGTACTTC
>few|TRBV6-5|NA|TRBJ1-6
CASSYVNSPLHF
TGTGCCAGCAGTTACGTCAATTCACCCCTCCACTTT
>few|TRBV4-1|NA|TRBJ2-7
CASSLEPAREQYF
TGCGCCAGCAGCCTCGAGCCTGCCAGAGAGCAGTACTTC
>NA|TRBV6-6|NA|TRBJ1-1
CASTKPWEITEAFF
TGTGCCAGCACAAAGCCATGGGAAATCACTGAAGCTTTCTTT
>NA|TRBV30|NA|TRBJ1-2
CAWREDSHPNYGYTF
TGTGCCTGGAGGGAAGACAGCCACCCTAACTATGGCTACACCTTC
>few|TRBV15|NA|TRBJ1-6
CATRTRGASPLHF
TGTGCCACCAGGACAAGGGGTGCTTCACCCCTCCACTTT
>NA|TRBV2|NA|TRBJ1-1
CASSYGNTEAFF
TGTGCCAGCAGTTATGGCAACACTGAAGCTTTCTTT
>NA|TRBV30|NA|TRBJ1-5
CAWSSGPNQPQHF
TGTGCCTGGAGTTCAGGGCCGAATCAGCCCCAGCATTTT
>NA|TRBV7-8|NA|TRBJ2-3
CASSYRDTHSTDTQYF
TGTGCCAGCAGCTACCGGGACACCCATAGCACAGATACGCAGTATTTT
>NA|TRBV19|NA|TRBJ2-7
CASSISGGTYEQYF
TGTGCCAGTAGTATTAGCGGAGGAACCTACGAGCAGTACTTC
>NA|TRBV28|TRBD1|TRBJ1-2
CATGTATYGYTF
TGTGCCACCGGGACAGCGACTTATGGCTACACCTTC
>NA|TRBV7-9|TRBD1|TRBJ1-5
CASSLGGGHQPQHF
TGTGCCAGCAGCTTAGGAGGGGGCCATCAGCCCCAGCATTTT
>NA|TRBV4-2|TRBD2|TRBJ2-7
CASSQDQGGGAREQYF
TGTGCCAGCAGCCAAGATCAGGGCGGGGGGGCGAGGGAGCAGTACTTC
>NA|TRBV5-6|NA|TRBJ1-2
CASSLDTGFYGYTF
TGTGCCAGCAGCTTGGATACCGGTTTCTATGGCTACACCTTC
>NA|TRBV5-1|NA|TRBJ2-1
CASSPLGVEGTPYNEQFF
TGCGCCAGCAGCCCATTAGGGGTGGAGGGAACCCCCTACAATGAGCAGTTCTTC
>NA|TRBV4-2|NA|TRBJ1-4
CASSREQGSNEKLFF
TGTGCCAGCAGCCGAGAACAGGGTTCTAATGAAAAACTGTTTTTT
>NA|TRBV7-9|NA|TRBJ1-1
CASRDGGVNTEAFF
TGTGCCAGCAGGGACGGGGGGGTGAACACTGAAGCTTTCTTT
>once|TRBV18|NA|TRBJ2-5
CASSPQGGFQETQYF
TGTGCCAGCTCACCACAGGGAGGTTTCCAAGAGACCCAGTACTTC
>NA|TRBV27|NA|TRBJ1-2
CASSLGAGRGYTF
TGTGCCAGCAGTTTAGGAGCGGGGCGTGGCTACACCTTC
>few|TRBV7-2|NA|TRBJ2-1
CASSPSSLRGRGYNEQFF
TGTGCCAGCAGCCCGTCCTCGTTGCGGGGGCGAGGGTACAATGAGCAGTTCTTC
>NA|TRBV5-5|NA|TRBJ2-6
CASSFSGSGANVLTF
TGTGCCAGCAGCTTTTCTGGTTCGGGGGCCAACGTCCTGACTTTC
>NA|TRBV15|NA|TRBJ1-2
CATSREGSGVYGYTF
TGTGCCACCAGCAGAGAGGGTTCGGGGGTTTATGGCTACACCTTC
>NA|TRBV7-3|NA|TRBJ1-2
CASSLLSLRGLGYTF
TGTGCCAGCAGCTTACTTTCGTTAAGGGGACTCGGCTACACCTTC
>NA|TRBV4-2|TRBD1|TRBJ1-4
CASRRDRGSEKLFF
TGTGCCAGCAGGAGGGACAGGGGGTCGGAAAAACTGTTTTTT
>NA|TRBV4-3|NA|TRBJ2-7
CASSQGIGIGYEQYF
TGCGCCAGCAGCCAAGGGATAGGGATCGGATACGAGCAGTACTTC
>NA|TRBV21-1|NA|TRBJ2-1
CASSKAGIHNEQFF
TGTGCCAGCAGCAAAGCGGGCATTCACAATGAGCAGTTCTTC
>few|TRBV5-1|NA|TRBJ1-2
CASSLPAQKVGYTF
TGCGCCAGCAGCTTACCGGCACAGAAGGTTGGCTACACCTTC
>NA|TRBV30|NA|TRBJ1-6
CAWMVAGLTPGPPLHF
TGTGCCTGGATGGTAGCAGGTTTGACCCCAGGGCCACCCCTCCACTTT
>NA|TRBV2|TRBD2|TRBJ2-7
CASSEGWLAGPGEQYF
TGTGCCAGCAGTGAGGGTTGGCTAGCGGGGCCAGGAGAGCAGTACTTC
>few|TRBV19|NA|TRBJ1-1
CASSMRGAGEAFF
TGTGCCAGTAGTATGAGGGGGGCTGGTGAAGCTTTCTTT
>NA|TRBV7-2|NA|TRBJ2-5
CASSLSLGETQYF
TGTGCCAGCAGCTTATCGCTTGGCGAGACCCAGTACTTC
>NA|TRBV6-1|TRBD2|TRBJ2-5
CASSELAGGQETQYF
TGTGCCAGCAGTGAACTAGCGGGGGGGCAAGAGACCCAGTACTTC
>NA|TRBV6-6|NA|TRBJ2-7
CASSYDGGGEQYF
TGTGCCAGCAGTTACGACGGGGGTGGCGAGCAGTACTTC
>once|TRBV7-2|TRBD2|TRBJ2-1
CASSLASSGGYNEQFF
TGTGCCAGCAGCTTAGCCTCTAGCGGGGGATACAATGAGCAGTTCTTC
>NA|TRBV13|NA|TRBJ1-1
CASSGANTEAFF
TGTGCCAGCAGCGGGGCAAACACTGAAGCTTTCTTT
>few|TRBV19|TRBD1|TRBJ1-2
CASRKGTGRTYGYTF
TGTGCCAGTAGAAAGGGGACAGGGAGGACCTATGGCTACACCTTC
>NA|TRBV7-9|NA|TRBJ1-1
CASSDVRASNTEAFF
TGTGCCAGCAGCGACGTCAGGGCCTCTAACACTGAAGCTTTCTTT